The following is a T cell receptor (beta chain) sequence with its context. Deletions cut 8 bases from V and 2 bases from J, with 13 bases between. Germline V gene sequence: CDR1 SQVTM, CDR2 ANQGSEA. The CDR3 is 13 residues long. This entry belongs to a study of beta chain features in type 1 diabetes. At the level of the study: Across every sample, almost 110,000,000 sorted cells were examined in total.

Expressed TCRB transcripts got sequenced, as all isolated RNA was reverse transcribed. TCRdb's table, derived via immunoSEQ multiplex PCR, lists solely in-frame clones and lacks some. Of about 450,000 clones listed, around 10% are singletons. Sequences were obtained from naive CD4+ T cells from blood. The gene calls are TRBV29-1 and TRBJ2-1, with D possibly matching TRBD1 (6 bases). This clonotype was sampled from a young woman in good health. Here the CDR3 DNA reads TGCAGCTCCAGGGGCAGCGCCTACAATGAGCAGTTCTTC. It is translated as CSSRGSAYNEQFF.